Below are 4 T cell receptor beta chains sequenced from a single sample in a study of T cell responses to AZD1222 COVID-19 vaccine. Using immunoSEQ multiplex PCR, the repertoire was profiled, and TCRdb retains in-frame clones only, with some absent. The sample lists about 140,000 clones; roughly 92% were seen once. The sample here was peripheral blood, taken on day 0 of AZD1222 vaccination. Every receptor here comes from an adult in good health.

The chain employs TRBV24-1 and TRBJ2-1; D remains unclear. There are 16 residues in the CDR3. The germline V gene encodes CDR1 KGHDR and CDR2 SFDVKD. V lost 1 base and J 3 bases, leaving 12 bases between the germline ends. The CDR3 protein is CATSDFGSVGYNEQFF. The CDR3 DNA follows: TGTGCCACCAGTGATTTTGGCAGTGTGGGCTACAATGAGCAGTTCTTC.

J is TRBJ1-6 and V is TRBV7-8, with TRBD1 as a possible D gene (6 bases). Germline V CDR1 and CDR2: SGHVS, FQNEAQ. The CDR3 is made up of 15 amino acids. V dropped 1 base and J dropped 7 bases, with 11 bases sitting between them. CDR3 coding DNA: TGTGCCAGCAGCTTAGACAGGGCCGGGAATTCACCCCTCCACTTT. This sequence encodes CASSLDRAGNSPLHF.

The rearrangement uses TRBV28 and TRBJ2-7; D remains ambiguous. V lost 11 bases and J 0 bases, leaving 14 bases between the germline ends. CDR3 length: 13 residues. Germline V gene sequence: CDR1 MDHEN, CDR2 SYDVKM. The CDR3 nucleotides read TGTGCCGCCGCGCTCTCGCGCTCCTACGAGCAGTACTTC. Amino acid sequence: CAAALSRSYEQYF.

The CDR3 loop reads CASSPPTVKTLGTQYF. Here the CDR3 DNA reads TGTGCCAGCAGCCCACCTACAGTAAAGACATTAGGGACCCAGTACTTC. The chain links TRBV5-4 to TRBJ2-5; D is unresolved. Germline V gene lookup returns CDR1 SGHNT and CDR2 YYREEE (reference sequence). V lost 4 bases and J lost 7, with 23 bases in between. The CDR3 contains 16 residues. Looking up the rest from reference TRBV5-4 and TRBJ2-5 gives the full variable domain: ETGVTQSPTHLIKTRGQQVTLRCSSQSGHNTVSWYQQALGQGPQFIFQYYREEENGRGNFPPRFSGLQFPNYSSELNVNALELDDSALYLCASSPPTVKTLGTQYFGPGTRLLVL.